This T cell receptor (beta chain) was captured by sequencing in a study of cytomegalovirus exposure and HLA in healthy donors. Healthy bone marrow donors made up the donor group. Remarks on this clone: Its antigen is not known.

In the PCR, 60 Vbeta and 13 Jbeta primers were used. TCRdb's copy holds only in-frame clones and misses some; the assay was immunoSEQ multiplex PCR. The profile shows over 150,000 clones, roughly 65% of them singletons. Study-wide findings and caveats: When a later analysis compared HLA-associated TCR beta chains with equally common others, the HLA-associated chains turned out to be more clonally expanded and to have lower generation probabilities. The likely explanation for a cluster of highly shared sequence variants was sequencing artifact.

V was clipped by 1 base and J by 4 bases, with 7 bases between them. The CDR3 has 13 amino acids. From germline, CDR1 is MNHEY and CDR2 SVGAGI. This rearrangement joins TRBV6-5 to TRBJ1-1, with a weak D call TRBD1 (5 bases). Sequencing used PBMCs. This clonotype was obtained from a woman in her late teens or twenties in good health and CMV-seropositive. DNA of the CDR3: TGTGCCAGCAGTTACTTAGGGGCCACTGAAGCTTTCTTT. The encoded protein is CASSYLGATEAFF.